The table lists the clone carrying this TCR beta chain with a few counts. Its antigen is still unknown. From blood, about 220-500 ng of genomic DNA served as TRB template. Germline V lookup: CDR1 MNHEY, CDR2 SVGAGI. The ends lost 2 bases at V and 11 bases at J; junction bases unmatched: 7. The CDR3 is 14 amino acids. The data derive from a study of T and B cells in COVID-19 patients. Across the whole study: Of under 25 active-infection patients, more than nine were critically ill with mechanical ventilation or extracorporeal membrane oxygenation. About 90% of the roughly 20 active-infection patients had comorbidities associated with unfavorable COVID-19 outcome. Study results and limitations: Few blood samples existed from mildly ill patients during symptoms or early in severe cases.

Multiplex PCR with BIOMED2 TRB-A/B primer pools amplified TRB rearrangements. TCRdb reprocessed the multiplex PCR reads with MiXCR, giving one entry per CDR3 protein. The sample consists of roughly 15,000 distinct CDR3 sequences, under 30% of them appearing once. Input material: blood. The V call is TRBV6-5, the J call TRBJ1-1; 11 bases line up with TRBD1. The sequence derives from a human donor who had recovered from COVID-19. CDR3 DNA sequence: TGTGCCAGCAGTTACGGACAGGGGGCTTTTCCGGCTTTCTTT. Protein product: CASSYGQGAFPAFF.